Listed below are T cell receptor beta chains from one sample, sequenced in a study of CD8+CD57+ T cells in acquired aplastic anemia. TCRdb reprocessed the reads via MiXCR and lists one record per CDR3 protein. In the table there are about 120,000 distinct CDR3 sequences, approximately 40% of which are singletons. Sequencing used sorted CD4+, CD8+, or CD8+CD57+ T cells (not recorded which) from PBMCs. The source is a human donor with aplastic anemia. CDR3s include the opening cysteine and the closing phenylalanine or tryptophan. The D gene is left open where the match is weak. Only part of the rows carry a size: once, few, many, or a class if the clone is expanded.

v_call: TRBV18
clone_size: few
d_call: TRBD1
j_call: TRBJ1-1
cdr3_aa: CASSPRQGSRGTEAFF
cdr3_nt: TGTGCCAGCTCCCCAAGACAGGGGAGTCGGGGCACTGAAGCTTTCTTT

v_call: TRBV28
clone_size: .
d_call: .
j_call: TRBJ1-4
cdr3_aa: CASSPGSSTNEKLFF
cdr3_nt: TGTGCCAGCAGCCCAGGGAGCTCAACTAATGAAAAACTGTTTTTT

v_call: TRBV10-3
clone_size: .
d_call: .
j_call: TRBJ1-1
cdr3_aa: CAISQGPNTEAFF
cdr3_nt: TGTGCCATCAGTCAGGGACCGAACACTGAAGCTTTCTTT

v_call: TRBV24-1
clone_size: .
d_call: .
j_call: TRBJ2-1
cdr3_aa: CATSESRRALYNEQFF
cdr3_nt: TGTGCCACCAGTGAATCCAGGCGGGCGCTCTACAATGAGCAGTTCTTC

v_call: TRBV19
clone_size: .
d_call: .
j_call: TRBJ1-5
cdr3_aa: CASKGGETQHF
cdr3_nt: TGTGCCTCCAAGGGAGGGGAGACCCAGCATTTT

v_call: TRBV11-2
clone_size: .
d_call: .
j_call: TRBJ2-7
cdr3_aa: CASSHWSYEQYF
cdr3_nt: TGTGCCAGCAGCCACTGGAGTTACGAGCAGTACTTC

v_call: TRBV20-1
clone_size: .
d_call: TRBD2
j_call: TRBJ2-3
cdr3_aa: CSASLAGVTDTQYF
cdr3_nt: TGCAGTGCTTCGCTAGCGGGAGTAACAGATACGCAGTATTTT

v_call: TRBV6-5
clone_size: many
d_call: .
j_call: TRBJ2-7
cdr3_aa: CASSYQTYEQYF
cdr3_nt: TGTGCCAGCAGTTACCAAACCTACGAGCAGTACTTC

v_call: TRBV10-3
clone_size: .
d_call: TRBD1
j_call: TRBJ2-5
cdr3_aa: CATLGTGVQETQYF
cdr3_nt: TGTGCCACCCTAGGGACAGGAGTCCAAGAGACCCAGTACTTC

v_call: TRBV12-3/TRBV12-4
clone_size: many
d_call: .
j_call: TRBJ1-5
cdr3_aa: CASSYGRTNQPQHF
cdr3_nt: TGTGCCAGCAGTTACGGCAGAACCAATCAGCCCCAGCATTTT

v_call: TRBV5-8
clone_size: .
d_call: .
j_call: TRBJ1-4
cdr3_aa: CASSSWGRPEKLFF
cdr3_nt: TGTGCCAGCAGCTCTTGGGGGAGGCCTGAAAAACTGTTTTTT

v_call: TRBV10-3
clone_size: many
d_call: TRBD2
j_call: TRBJ2-3
cdr3_aa: CAISGVERGGSTDTQYF
cdr3_nt: TGTGCCATCAGTGGAGTGGAGCGGGGGGGAAGCACAGATACGCAGTATTTT

v_call: TRBV19
clone_size: many
d_call: .
j_call: TRBJ1-5
cdr3_aa: CASSISGGNQPQHF
cdr3_nt: TGTGCCAGTAGTATTTCAGGCGGTAATCAGCCCCAGCATTTT

v_call: TRBV11-2
clone_size: .
d_call: TRBD2
j_call: TRBJ2-3
cdr3_aa: CASSLIAGGLGTDTQYF
cdr3_nt: TGTGCCAGCAGCTTAATAGCGGGGGGGCTTGGCACAGATACGCAGTATTTT

v_call: TRBV3-1
clone_size: many
d_call: .
j_call: TRBJ1-6
cdr3_aa: CASSQRQTSPLHF
cdr3_nt: TGTGCCAGCAGCCAAAGGCAGACCTCACCCCTCCACTTT

v_call: TRBV12-3/TRBV12-4
clone_size: many
d_call: TRBD1
j_call: TRBJ2-5
cdr3_aa: CASSPWDRGRETQYF
cdr3_nt: TGTGCCAGCAGTCCTTGGGACAGGGGGCGGGAGACCCAGTACTTC

v_call: TRBV6-6
clone_size: many
d_call: .
j_call: TRBJ1-6
cdr3_aa: CASSYLQGGSPLHF
cdr3_nt: TGTGCCAGCAGTTACCTACAGGGTGGCTCACCCCTCCACTTT

v_call: TRBV5-6
clone_size: many
d_call: .
j_call: TRBJ1-1
cdr3_aa: CASSPGVRASEAFF
cdr3_nt: TGTGCCAGCAGCCCTGGCGTGAGAGCCTCTGAAGCTTTCTTT

v_call: TRBV10-2
clone_size: .
d_call: .
j_call: TRBJ1-6
cdr3_aa: CASSGTVVGSPLHF
cdr3_nt: TGCGCCAGCAGTGGGACGGTCGTAGGCTCACCCCTCCACTTT

v_call: TRBV20-1
clone_size: .
d_call: TRBD1
j_call: TRBJ2-7
cdr3_aa: CSARTGGAPYEQYF
cdr3_nt: TGCAGTGCTAGAACAGGGGGCGCGCCCTACGAGCAGTACTTC

v_call: TRBV20-1
clone_size: once
d_call: .
j_call: TRBJ1-3
cdr3_aa: CSAVDGQTGNTIYF
cdr3_nt: TGCAGTGCGGTCGACGGACAGACAGGAAACACCATATATTTT

v_call: TRBV25-1
clone_size: many
d_call: .
j_call: TRBJ2-1
cdr3_aa: CASSSPGDYNEQFF
cdr3_nt: TGTGCCAGCAGTAGCCCGGGCGACTACAATGAGCAGTTCTTC

v_call: TRBV2
clone_size: many
d_call: .
j_call: TRBJ1-2
cdr3_aa: CASRVMNYGYTF
cdr3_nt: TGTGCCAGCAGGGTAATGAACTATGGCTACACCTTC

v_call: TRBV7-2
clone_size: many
d_call: .
j_call: TRBJ2-7
cdr3_aa: CASSFPGGEQYF
cdr3_nt: TGTGCCAGCAGCTTCCCAGGAGGCGAGCAGTACTTC

v_call: TRBV29-1
clone_size: few
d_call: TRBD1
j_call: TRBJ1-1
cdr3_aa: CSTRQGRAEAFF
cdr3_nt: TGCAGCACGAGACAGGGACGAGCTGAAGCTTTCTTT

v_call: TRBV6-1
clone_size: many
d_call: TRBD1
j_call: TRBJ1-2
cdr3_aa: CASSAGDSLQFYGYTF
cdr3_nt: TGTGCCAGCAGTGCGGGGGACAGTCTACAATTCTATGGCTACACCTTC

v_call: TRBV19
clone_size: .
d_call: .
j_call: TRBJ1-2
cdr3_aa: CASSTSRANYGYTF
cdr3_nt: TGTGCCAGTAGTACCTCCAGGGCTAACTATGGCTACACCTTC

v_call: TRBV7-9
clone_size: many
d_call: .
j_call: TRBJ2-1
cdr3_aa: CASSPGMYENEQFF
cdr3_nt: TGTGCCAGCAGCCCAGGGATGTATGAGAATGAGCAGTTCTTC

v_call: TRBV4-1
clone_size: .
d_call: .
j_call: TRBJ1-2
cdr3_aa: CASSQVTAPPQGKDGYTF
cdr3_nt: TGCGCCAGCAGCCAAGTGACTGCACCCCCTCAGGGAAAGGATGGCTACACCTTC

v_call: TRBV6-5
clone_size: few
d_call: .
j_call: TRBJ1-2
cdr3_aa: CASSWATNYGYTF
cdr3_nt: TGTGCCAGCAGCTGGGCAACCAACTATGGCTACACCTTC

v_call: TRBV27
clone_size: .
d_call: .
j_call: TRBJ1-2
cdr3_aa: CASISSGGSYGYTF
cdr3_nt: TGTGCCAGCATCTCAAGCGGAGGCAGCTATGGCTACACCTTC

v_call: TRBV2
clone_size: many
d_call: .
j_call: TRBJ2-2
cdr3_aa: CASSIDRGGHGELFF
cdr3_nt: TGTGCCAGCAGTATAGACAGGGGAGGGCACGGGGAGCTGTTTTTT

v_call: TRBV9
clone_size: many
d_call: .
j_call: TRBJ2-1
cdr3_aa: CASSPQPGSEQFF
cdr3_nt: TGTGCCAGCAGCCCACAGCCAGGGAGTGAGCAGTTCTTC

v_call: TRBV2
clone_size: .
d_call: .
j_call: TRBJ2-5
cdr3_aa: CASRIQGSKETQYF
cdr3_nt: TGTGCCAGCAGAATACAAGGTAGTAAGGAGACCCAGTACTTC

v_call: TRBV5-1
clone_size: many
d_call: TRBD2
j_call: TRBJ2-5
cdr3_aa: CASSLDLSTGGALTQYF
cdr3_nt: TGCGCCAGCAGCTTGGACCTATCAACGGGGGGGGCTCTGACCCAGTACTTC

v_call: TRBV12-3/TRBV12-4
clone_size: many
d_call: .
j_call: TRBJ2-7
cdr3_aa: CASSGSLKQYF
cdr3_nt: TGTGCCAGCAGTGGTAGTTTGAAGCAGTACTTC

v_call: TRBV5-1
clone_size: .
d_call: .
j_call: TRBJ1-2
cdr3_aa: CASSFKGQGGYGYTF
cdr3_nt: TGCGCCAGCAGCTTCAAGGGGCAGGGCGGCTATGGCTACACCTTC